This T cell receptor beta chain comes out of a study of shared clonotypes between healthy human individuals. The deep-level immunoSEQ assay was used. The protocol was immunoSEQ multiplex PCR, while the TCRdb copy is restricted to in-frame clones and leaves out a portion. The sample holds roughly 520,000 clones, around 95% seen once. The CDR3 is 14 amino acids. Germline assignment: CDR1 MGHRA and CDR2 YSYEKL. Trimming left V 5 bases short and J 0 bases short, with 10 bases between. This chain joins TRBV4-1 and TRBJ1-1, with unresolved D. Source material: naive CD4+ T cells sorted from blood. The subset was: CD45RA+ positively selected. This clonotype was obtained from a woman in her twenties or thirties in good health. The CDR3, as DNA: TGCGCCAGCAGCGGGGTGGGCGTGAACACTGAAGCTTTCTTT. Its protein product is CASSGVGVNTEAFF.